This T cell receptor beta chain was documented in a study of radiotherapy plus CTLA-4 blockade in lung cancer (dated by TCRdb to 2016 to 2018). Broadly, across the study: Objective responses were observed in approximately 18% of enrolled patients, and disease control was achieved in less than 40%. Broad study findings and their caveats: TCR clones derived from tumors expanded in peripheral blood after treatment with radiotherapy and ipilimumab. Increased serum interferon-beta after radiation, together with early dynamic changes in blood T cell clones, were reported to be the strongest predictors of response.

For CDR1 and CDR2, the germline V gene (reference sequence) lists SEHNR and FQNEAQ. The CDR3, from cysteine to phenylalanine, totals 15 residues. The only DNA kept is the CDR3, 45 bases in frame from the first base. The protocol used for the library was the immunoSEQ multiplex PCR assay. Not all clones reach the TCRdb copy of this immuneACCESS table, which keeps in-frame sequences only. Checked studies attribute under half of the gap to unresolved V genes and leave the rest unexplained. For this sample the table gives 43,000 or so clones, of which about three quarters were detected only once. The biggest ten clones account for 3% to 4.5% of the sample. This clone has at least ten counts. The specificity of this receptor is unknown. One end of the junction fails to match germline, which may point to a read error. The study tested focal radiation therapy combined with CTLA-4 blockade (ipilimumab) in patients with chemo-refractory metastatic non-small-cell lung cancer.

This receptor was obtained from a human donor with non-small cell lung cancer who had a complete response to radiotherapy plus ipilimumab. The sample consisted of peripheral blood, taken from a patient treated with radiotherapy plus ipilimumab. The sequence joins TRBV7-9 to TRBJ2-4; the junction holds 7 bases that match TRBD1. The CDR3 protein is CASSPMTGPKSIQYF. The DNA reads TGTGCCAGCAGTCCTATGACAGGGCCCAAAAGCATTCAGTACTTC.